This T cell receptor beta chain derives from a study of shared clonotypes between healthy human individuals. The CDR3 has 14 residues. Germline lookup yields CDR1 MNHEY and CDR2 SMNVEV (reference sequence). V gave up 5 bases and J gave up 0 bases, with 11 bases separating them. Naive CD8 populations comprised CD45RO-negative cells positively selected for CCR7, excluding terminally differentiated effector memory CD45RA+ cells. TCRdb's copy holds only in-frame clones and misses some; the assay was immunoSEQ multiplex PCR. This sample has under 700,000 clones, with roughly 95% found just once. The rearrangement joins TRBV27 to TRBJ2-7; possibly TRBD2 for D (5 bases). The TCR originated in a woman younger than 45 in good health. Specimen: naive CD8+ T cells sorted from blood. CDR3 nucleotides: TGTGCCAGCAGTATAACCGGGGACTCCTACGAGCAGTACTTC. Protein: CASSITGDSYEQYF.